The clone carrying this T cell receptor beta chain showed up just a few times. Individuals aged 18 to 89 years were recruited from fewer than 25 US areas. Here immunoSEQ multiplex PCR was the method, and the copy in TCRdb shows in-frame clones only, minus some. The sample consists of approximately 220,000 clones, about nine tenths of them appearing once. The data are from a study of blood T cell repertoires in COVID-19. Germline values: CDR1 SGHAT, CDR2 FQNNGV. The CDR3 has 18 residues. V shed 4 bases and J shed 1 base, with 22 bases lying between them. Sequenced: PBMCs or T cells enriched from blood (not recorded which). This TCR came from a woman in her thirties or forties with acute COVID-19. The rearrangement joins TRBV11-2 to TRBJ1-2, with D tentatively TRBD1 (5 bases). The CDR3 reads CASSSLAGGTENNYGYTF. CDR3 DNA sequence: TGTGCCAGCAGCTCCCTCGCGGGGGGGACGGAGAATAACTATGGCTACACCTTC.